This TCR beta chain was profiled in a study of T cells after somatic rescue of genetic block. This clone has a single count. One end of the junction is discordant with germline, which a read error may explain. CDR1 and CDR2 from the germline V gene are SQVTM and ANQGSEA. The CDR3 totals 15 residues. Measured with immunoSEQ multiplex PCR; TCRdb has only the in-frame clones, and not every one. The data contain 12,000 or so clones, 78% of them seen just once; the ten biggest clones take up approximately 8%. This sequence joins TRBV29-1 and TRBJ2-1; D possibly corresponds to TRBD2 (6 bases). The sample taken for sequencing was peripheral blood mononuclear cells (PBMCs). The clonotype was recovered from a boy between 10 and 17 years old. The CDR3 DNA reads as TGCAGCGTGGAAGGCGGGACTGTGATATACAATGAGCAGTTCTTC. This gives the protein CSVEGGTVIYNEQFF.